This T cell receptor (beta chain) was captured by sequencing in a study of T cell changes during pregnancy in multiple sclerosis. With 1 base removed from V and 5 bases from J, the gap between germline ends came to 4 bases. This CDR3 spans 12 amino acids. CDR1 is SEHNR, CDR2 FQNEAQ, per germline (reference sequence). Clones were sequenced by immunoSEQ multiplex PCR, and TCRdb holds only the in-frame ones, with some missing. Among approximately 63,000 clones listed, roughly 91% were seen once. V usage is TRBV7-9 and J usage is TRBJ2-3; D not certain. The source material was peripheral blood, sampled in the third trimester of pregnancy. The receptor was derived from a female donor in good health, enrolled as a control in a pregnancy study. CDR3 residues: CASSLGRDTQYF. In nucleotides, the CDR3 is TGTGCCAGCAGCTTAGGGAGAGATACGCAGTATTTT. Full variable domain (missing parts from reference TRBV7-9 and TRBJ2-3): DTGVSQNPRHKITKRGQNVTFRCDPISEHNRLYWYRQTLGQGPEFLTYFQNEAQLEKSRLLSDRFSAERPKGSFSTLEIQRTEQGDSAMYLCASSLGRDTQYFGPGTRLTVL.